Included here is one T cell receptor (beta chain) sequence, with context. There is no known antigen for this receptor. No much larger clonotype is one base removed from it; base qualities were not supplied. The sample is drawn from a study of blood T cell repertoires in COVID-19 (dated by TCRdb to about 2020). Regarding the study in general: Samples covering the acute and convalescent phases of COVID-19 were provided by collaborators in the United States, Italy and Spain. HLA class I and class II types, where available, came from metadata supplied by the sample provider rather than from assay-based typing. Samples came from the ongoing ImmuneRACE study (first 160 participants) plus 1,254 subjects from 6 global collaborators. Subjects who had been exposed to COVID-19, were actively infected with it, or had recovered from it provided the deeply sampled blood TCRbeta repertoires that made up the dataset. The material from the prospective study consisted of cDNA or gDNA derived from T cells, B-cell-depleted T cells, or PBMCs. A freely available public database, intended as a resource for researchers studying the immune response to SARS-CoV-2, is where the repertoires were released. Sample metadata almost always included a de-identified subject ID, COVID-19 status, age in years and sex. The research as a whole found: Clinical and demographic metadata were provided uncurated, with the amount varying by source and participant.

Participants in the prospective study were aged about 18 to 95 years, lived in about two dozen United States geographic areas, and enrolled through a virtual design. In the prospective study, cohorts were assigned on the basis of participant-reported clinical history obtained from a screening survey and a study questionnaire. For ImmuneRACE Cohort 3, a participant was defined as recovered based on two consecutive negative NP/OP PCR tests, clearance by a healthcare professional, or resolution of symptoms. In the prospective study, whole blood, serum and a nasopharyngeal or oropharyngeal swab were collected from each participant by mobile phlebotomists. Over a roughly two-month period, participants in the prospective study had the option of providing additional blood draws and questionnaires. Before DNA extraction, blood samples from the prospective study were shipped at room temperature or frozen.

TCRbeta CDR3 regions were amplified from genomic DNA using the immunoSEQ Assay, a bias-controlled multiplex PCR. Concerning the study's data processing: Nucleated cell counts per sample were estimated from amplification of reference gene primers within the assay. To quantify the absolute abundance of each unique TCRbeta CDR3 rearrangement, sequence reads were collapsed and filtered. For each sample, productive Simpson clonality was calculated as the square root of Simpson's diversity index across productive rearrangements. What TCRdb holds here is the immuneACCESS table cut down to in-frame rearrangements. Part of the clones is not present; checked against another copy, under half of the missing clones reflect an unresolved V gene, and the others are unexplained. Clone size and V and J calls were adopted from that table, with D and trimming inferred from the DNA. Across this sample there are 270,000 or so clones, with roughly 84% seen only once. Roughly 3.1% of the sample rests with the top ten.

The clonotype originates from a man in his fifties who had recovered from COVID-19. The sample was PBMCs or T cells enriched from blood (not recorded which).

The CDR3 has the sequence CASSPWAGNAEKLFF. Read as DNA, the sequence is TGTGCCAGCAGCCCGTGGGCCGGGAACGCAGAAAAACTGTTTTTT. The chain uses TRBV7-8 and TRBJ1-4, with the D gene too uncertain to name. From cysteine to phenylalanine, the CDR3 is 15 amino acids long. Kept here is only the CDR3 DNA, which spans 45 bases and is read in frame from base 1. CDR1 SGHVS and CDR2 FQNEAQ are derived from the germline V gene. V is clipped by 5 bases and J by 8 bases, and the sequence between their germline boundaries is 18 bases long.